This TCR beta chain was observed in a study of cytomegalovirus exposure and HLA in healthy donors. In germline, CDR1 is SGHVS, CDR2 FNYEAQ. V lost 2 bases and J lost 5, with 12 bases in between. This CDR3 region has 14 residues. Vbeta (60) and Jbeta (13) primers were used in the PCR. Some clones are missing from TCRdb's copy, which holds only in-frame ones; the method was immunoSEQ multiplex PCR. The repertoire has about 200,000 clones, less than 85% of them found once; the top ten carry 0.22%. This clone occurred once. This TCR derives from a girl aged 2-10 years in good health and CMV-seronegative. Sequences were obtained from PBMCs. The rearrangement uses TRBV7-6 and TRBJ2-5; TRBD2 might be the D (6 bases). CDR3 amino acids: CASSLSSGRETQYF. The CDR3, as DNA: TGTGCCAGCAGCTTATCGTCGGGGAGGGAGACCCAGTACTTC.